These 23 T cell receptor beta chains came from one sample sequenced in a study of T-cell reconstitution after alpha-beta-depleted transplantation in children. It was with unique molecular identifiers that the TCRbeta library was prepared. TCRdb re-called the PCR reads through MiXCR, storing one row per CDR3 protein. The table has 200,000 or so distinct CDR3 sequences, 6.3% seen once. Source: PBMCs, taken before TCRalphabeta/CD19-depleted stem cell transplant. Every receptor here comes from a girl in the first two years of life with combined immunodeficiency, due to receive a stem cell transplant.

The chain joins TRBV10-3 to TRBJ2-1, with D possibly matching TRBD2 (5 bases). The CDR3 runs to 17 residues. Trimming removed 3 bases at V and 3 bases at J, with 18 bases between. Germline V CDR1 and CDR2: ENHRY, SYGVKD. CDR3 nucleotides: TGTGCCATCAGTGACTATGGGATTTCAGCGGACTACAATGAGCAGTTCTTC. This translates into CAISDYGISADYNEQFF.

This clonotype was detected many times. The V and J genes are TRBV10-2 and TRBJ2-3; no clear D. Germline CDR1 and CDR2: WSHSY and SAAADI. V was shortened by 3 bases and J by 5 bases, with 6 bases between the two germline ends. The CDR3 runs 12 residues. The DNA for the CDR3 is TGCGCCAGCAGTGAACGACTAGATACGCAGTATTTT. Residues: CASSERLDTQYF.

Many counts were recorded for this clonotype. The chain has TRBV28 and TRBJ2-5; perhaps TRBD2 as D (5 bases). V lost 5 bases and J 6 bases, leaving 16 bases between the germline ends. The CDR3 has 14 amino acids. Germline assignment: CDR1 MDHEN and CDR2 SYDVKM. CDR3 loop: CASSQNRVGKTQYF. DNA of the CDR3: TGTGCCAGCAGTCAGAATCGGGTCGGGAAGACCCAGTACTTC.

This clonotype appeared a few times. V and J are TRBV6-5 and TRBJ2-5, with D perhaps assigned TRBD1 or TRBD2 (5 bases each). The germline CDR1 and CDR2 sequences are MNHEY and SVGAGI. The CDR3 extends over 17 amino acids. The V end lost 2 bases, the J end lost 3 bases, and 19 bases lay between the germline ends. The DNA for the CDR3 is TGTGCCAGCAGTTACGACACCCACCGAATGGGGGAAGAGACCCAGTACTTC. This encodes CASSYDTHRMGEETQYF.

This clonotype was recorded at least ten times. The chain has TRBV5-6 and TRBJ2-1; a weak D match, TRBD1 (6 bases). The CDR3 length is 14 residues. The V gene's germline CDR1 is SGHDT and CDR2 YYEEEE. With 4 bases removed from V and 7 bases from J, the gap between germline ends came to 15 bases. The CDR3 region is CASSAYRDKNEQFF. For the CDR3, the DNA is TGTGCCAGCAGCGCGTACAGGGATAAGAATGAGCAGTTCTTC.

This clonotype showed up many times. This chain connects TRBV9 to TRBJ2-2, with D hard to call. The CDR3 consists of 17 residues. The germline V gene has CDR1 SGDLS and CDR2 YYNGEE. The V and J ends lost 4 bases and 2 bases respectively, with 18 bases between them. CDR3 sequence: CASSSSVVSPNTGELFF. The CDR3 nucleotides read TGTGCCAGCAGCTCTAGTGTAGTTTCTCCTAACACCGGGGAGCTGTTTTTT.

This clonotype was detected many times. The chain joins TRBV7-9 to TRBJ1-2; no clear D gene. Trimming took 3 bases from V and 3 from J, leaving 8 bases between them. The germline V gene encodes CDR1 SEHNR and CDR2 FQNEAQ (reference sequence). The CDR3 totals 13 residues. The DNA for the CDR3 is TGTGCCAGCAGCTTCGGGGATTACTATGGCTACACCTTC. Amino acid sequence: CASSFGDYYGYTF. The full variable domain, completed using reference TRBV7-9 and TRBJ1-2, is DTGVSQNPRHKITKRGQNVTFRCDPISEHNRLYWYRQTLGQGPEFLTYFQNEAQLEKSRLLSDRFSAERPKGSFSTLEIQRTEQGDSAMYLCASSFGDYYGYTFGSGTRLTVV.

The sample holds many counts of this clonotype. The chain couples TRBV6-2 or TRBV6-3 to TRBJ1-5, with D maybe TRBD1 (5 bases). CDR1 and CDR2 (germline): MNHEY, SVGEGT. V lost 5 bases, J lost 0 bases, and 17 bases lay in between. The CDR3 spans 17 residues. For the CDR3, the DNA is TGTGCCAGCAGTCGCGGGGCCCAGGTCTATAGCAATCAGCCCCAGCATTTT. Its protein product is CASSRGAQVYSNQPQHF.

Ten or more counts support this clonotype. J is TRBJ2-1 and V is TRBV7-2; 8 bases align to TRBD2. The CDR3 runs 13 residues. Germline CDR1 and CDR2: SGHTA and FQGNSA. The V and J ends lost 3 bases and 6 bases, in that order; junction bases with no gene match: 1. CDR3 residues: CASSLGLVNEQFF. The CDR3 bases are TGTGCCAGCAGCTTGGGACTAGTCAATGAGCAGTTCTTC.

This clonotype was counted ten times or more. This chain joins TRBV6-2 or TRBV6-3 and TRBJ2-3, with 10 nucleotides matching TRBD2. With 6 bases clipped from V and 7 bases from J, the junction kept 13 bases outside the gene matches. The CDR3 consists of 16 residues. Per the germline V gene, CDR1 is MNHEY and CDR2 is SVGEGT. The CDR3 nucleotides are TGTGCCAGCAGGACCGCTCTAGCGGGAGTAACGTATACGCAGTATTTT. This translates into CASRTALAGVTYTQYF.

This clonotype has at least ten counts. The chain has TRBV4-3 and TRBJ2-1; no clear D gene. V was trimmed by 6 bases and J by 5 bases, leaving 17 bases between them. Germline assignment: CDR1 LGHNA and CDR2 YSLEER. The length of the CDR3 is 15 residues. CDR3 DNA sequence: TGCGCCAGCAGTTTGACTGAGCACCCCCACAATGAGCAGTTCTTC. It is translated as CASSLTEHPHNEQFF.

The table lists this clonotype with many counts. The V gene is TRBV29-1, the J gene TRBJ2-1; maybe TRBD2 (6 bases). Germline V CDR1 and CDR2: SQVTM, ANQGSEA. CDR3 length: 12 amino acids. Trimming removed 4 bases from V and 3 bases from J, with 7 bases in between. This chain's CDR3 is CSVGLDYNEQFF. The CDR3 DNA follows: TGCAGCGTTGGACTAGACTACAATGAGCAGTTCTTC.

This clonotype was detected many times. The V gene is TRBV11-2, the J gene TRBJ2-5; D gene unclear. Trimming took 4 bases from V and 4 from J, leaving 13 bases between them. The germline V gene encodes CDR1 SGHAT and CDR2 FQNNGV. The CDR3 is 14 amino acids. CDR3 region: CASSSAPRRETQYF. In DNA, the CDR3 is TGTGCCAGCAGCTCCGCCCCTCGCCGAGAGACCCAGTACTTC.

In this sample, this clonotype turned up many times. V gene TRBV29-1 combines with J gene TRBJ2-2; 8 nucleotides line up with TRBD1. V lost 5 bases, J lost 6 bases, and 17 bases stayed unmatched. Germline assignment: CDR1 SQVTM and CDR2 ANQGSEA. CDR3 size: 17 residues. The CDR3: CSVQPPPWTGWAGELFF. The CDR3 coding sequence is TGCAGCGTTCAACCCCCCCCGTGGACAGGGTGGGCCGGGGAGCTGTTTTTT.

A remark on this clonotype: Mismatch with germline at one junction end may stem from a read error. V and J are TRBV5-6 and TRBJ2-7; no definite D call. The CDR3 spans 13 residues. Germline V gene data show CDR1 as SGHDT and CDR2 as YYEEEE. CDR3 nucleotides: TGTGCCAGGAGCTTCGGGCCCTCCTACGAGCAGTACTTC. This translates into CARSFGPSYEQYF.

This clonotype was seen at least ten times. The genes are TRBV7-9 and TRBJ2-7; 9 nucleotides match TRBD1. From germline, CDR1 is SEHNR and CDR2 FQNEAQ (reference sequence). The CDR3 loop spans 14 amino acids. V was pared by 5 bases and J by 6 bases, with 8 bases of the junction left unmatched. The CDR3 reads CASSDHGTGTEQYF. The CDR3 DNA is TGTGCCAGCAGCGACCATGGGACAGGGACCGAGCAGTACTTC.

This clonotype was seen repeatedly, ten times or more. This chain joins TRBV7-6 and TRBJ2-3; perhaps TRBD2 as D (6 bases). Germline V lookup: CDR1 SGHVS, CDR2 FNYEAQ. The CDR3 runs to 16 residues. V gave up 6 bases and J gave up 2 bases, with 18 bases separating them. CDR3 protein: CASSARLGPITDTQYF. CDR3 sequence (DNA): TGTGCCAGCAGTGCCAGACTAGGGCCGATCACAGATACGCAGTATTTT.

This clonotype has a handful of counts. This sequence joins TRBV13 and TRBJ2-5; D might be TRBD1 or TRBD2, each matching 5 bases. V dropped 7 bases and J dropped 4 bases, with 16 bases sitting between them. Germline V gene data show CDR1 as PRHDT and CDR2 as FYEKMQ (reference sequence). This CDR3 region has 14 residues. CDR3 sequence (DNA): TGTGCCAGCACCCCTGGGGGAATAGTAGAGACCCAGTACTTC. Residues: CASTPGGIVETQYF.

This clonotype was detected ten times or more. The CDR3 DNA reads as TGCGGCTTTTCGAACACTGAAGCTTTCTTT. Protein sequence: CGFSNTEAFF. J is TRBJ1-1 and V is TRBV29-1; the D is unclear. The CDR3 covers 10 residues. CDR1 and CDR2 from the germline V gene are SQVTM and ANQGSEA.

This clonotype was seen at least ten times. The chain joins TRBV29-1 to TRBJ2-1, with D perhaps matching TRBD2 (5 bases). Germline CDR1 and CDR2: SQVTM and ANQGSEA. This CDR3 spans 18 amino acids. The V end was cut by 0 bases, the J end by 0 bases, with 18 bases between. CDR3 DNA: TGCAGCGTTGAAGATCCGTTTTCACGGGATACCTCCTACAATGAGCAGTTCTTC. Its translation is CSVEDPFSRDTSYNEQFF.

Many counts were recorded for this clonotype. The chain uses TRBV12-3 or TRBV12-4 and TRBJ2-1; tentative D call: TRBD2 (5 bases). With 5 bases removed from V and 6 bases from J, the gap between germline ends came to 8 bases. This CDR3 contains 12 residues. The CDR3: CASSMGANEQFF. CDR3 coding DNA: TGTGCCAGCAGTATGGGAGCCAATGAGCAGTTCTTC.

This clonotype was observed at least ten times. The V gene is TRBV20-1, the J gene TRBJ2-7; 11 nucleotides match TRBD2. The CDR3 is 14 residues long. Germline CDR1 is DFQATT and CDR2 is SNEGSKA (reference sequence). The V and J ends lost 5 bases and 3 bases, in that order; junction bases with no gene match: 6. This CDR3 is CSALLAGGHYEQYF. The CDR3 coding sequence is TGCAGTGCTCTTCTAGCGGGAGGTCACTACGAGCAGTACTTC.

J is TRBJ2-6 and V is TRBV6-1; the match to TRBD1 covers 7 bases. V lost 6 bases, J lost 0 bases, and 8 bases stayed unmatched. Looked up from germline, CDR1 is MNHNS and CDR2 is SASEGT. There are 17 residues in the CDR3. Here the CDR3 DNA reads TGTGCCAGCAGGCTGGGACAGCTCAACTCTGGGGCCAACGTCCTGACTTTC. It encodes CASRLGQLNSGANVLTF.